Sequencing of this T cell receptor beta chain was carried out in a study of control samples from healthy donors and cancer patients. Germline V CDR1 and CDR2: SGHTA, FQGNSA. The J segment lost 5 bases and the V segment lost 5 bases, leaving 5 bases of the junction unmatched. This CDR3 has 14 residues. Generated by immunoSEQ multiplex PCR, the TCRdb table keeps only in-frame clones and is missing some. The sample holds around 100,000 clones, approximately 90% seen once. Sequencing was performed on blood. The TCR originated in a man aged 30-40 years in good health. The chain combines TRBV7-2 with TRBJ2-1; TRBD2 matches 8 bases. The CDR3 coding sequence is TGTGCCAGCAGCCCCTACGGGGGGGACAATGAGCAGTTCTTC. Encoded protein: CASSPYGGDNEQFF.